This T cell receptor beta chain came from a study of shared clonotypes between healthy human individuals. Germline V lookup: CDR1 MNHNS, CDR2 SASEGT. V was cut by 4 bases and J by 7 bases, with 14 bases left in between. There are 14 residues in the CDR3. About this clone: Its antigen is currently unknown.

Replicate PCRs run on sorted subsets employed 150 to 250 ng DNA, some 33,000 T cell genomes. The method was immunoSEQ multiplex PCR; TCRdb's version includes in-frame clones alone and lacks a portion of them. This sample yields some 2.1 million clones, of which 95% are seen a single time; 0.13% belongs to the top ten. Study-wide findings and caveats: Rarefaction revealed incomplete sorted-subset sequencing despite large depth. The authors expected sequencing depth to affect clonotype sharing among donors. Roughly 5% of naive CD4 clonotypes were common to several donors.

The TCR originated in a man between 18 and 29 years old in good health. This rearrangement joins TRBV6-1 to TRBJ1-5; D perhaps matches TRBD1 (6 bases). The sequencing input was naive CD4+ T cells sorted from blood. Subset in this sample: CD45RA+ positively selected. CDR3 DNA sequence: TGTGCCAGCAGTGGCGGGAAGGGGGTCCAGCCCCAGCATTTT. This sequence encodes CASSGGKGVQPQHF.